This passage covers 20 T cell receptor beta chains from one sample sequenced in a study of regulatory T cells in long-lasting Graves disease. Specified time point: persistent/refractory GD, antithyroid drugs over 5 years with positive TRAb. Preparation of the TCR library used RNA extracted from PBMCs. For TCR beta, libraries came from iRepertoire HTBI primers and Arm-PCR of CDR3 regions. TCRdb re-derived calls from the multiplex PCR reads in MiXCR, one entry per CDR3 protein. The sample carries some 330,000 distinct CDR3 sequences, around 23% recorded once. Source: peripheral blood mononuclear cells (PBMCs), taken when the disease was refractory, from a patient treated with antithyroid drugs. The source of these receptors is a woman aged 40 to 50 with Graves disease.

The chain employs TRBV7-9 and TRBJ2-3; 11 bases are a match to TRBD2. This CDR3 contains 17 residues. After removal of 2 bases from V and 6 bases from J, the junction contained 10 bases not matched to a gene. Germline V gene sequence: CDR1 SEHNR, CDR2 FQNEAQ (reference sequence). The CDR3 sequence is CASSLKGGLAVLDTQYF. DNA for the CDR3: TGTGCCAGCAGCTTAAAGGGGGGACTAGCGGTCCTGGATACGCAGTATTTT.

J is TRBJ1-1 and V is TRBV6-5; tentatively, D is TRBD1 (5 bases). V was trimmed by 4 bases and J by 8 bases, leaving 8 bases between them. CDR3 length: 11 amino acids. Germline-derived CDR1 and CDR2 are MNHEY and SVGAGI. This CDR3 reads CASSSNREAFF. For the CDR3, the DNA is TGTGCCAGCAGTTCGAACAGGGAAGCTTTCTTT.

In this sample, this clonotype turned up many times. The rearrangement links TRBV27 to TRBJ1-5; 9 bases are shared with TRBD1. V was clipped by 4 bases and J by 4 bases; unmatched bases: 5. This CDR3 has 15 amino acids. Germline lookup yields CDR1 MNHEY and CDR2 SMNVEV (reference sequence). CDR3 region: CASSYRGLENQPQHF. CDR3 sequence (DNA): TGTGCCAGCAGTTACAGGGGGCTTGAAAATCAGCCCCAGCATTTT.

This clonotype has a count of ten or more. V gene TRBV2 combines with J gene TRBJ1-5; maybe TRBD1 (5 bases). The CDR3 totals 16 residues. With 2 bases removed from V and 2 bases from J, the gap between germline ends came to 13 bases. The germline CDR1 and CDR2 sequences are SNHLY and FYNNEI. The CDR3 sequence: CASSELPGKGNQPQHF. The CDR3 region has the DNA TGTGCCAGCAGTGAACTTCCAGGGAAGGGCAATCAGCCCCAGCATTTT.

With respect to this clonotype: This could be a read error, since a much larger clone is one nucleotide away. The V call is TRBV11-2, the J call TRBJ2-7, with D tentatively TRBD2 (5 bases). There are 10 residues in the CDR3. Germline V gives CDR1 SGHAT, CDR2 FQNNGV. CDR3 sequence reads: CVSSSGEQYF. CDR3 in DNA: TGTGTCAGCAGCAGCGGCGAGCAGTACTTC. Combining the CDR3 with reference TRBV11-2 and TRBJ2-7 gives the whole variable domain EAGVAQSPRYKIIEKRQSVAFWCNPISGHATLYWYQQILGQGPKLLIQFQNNGVVDDSQLPKDRFSAERLKGVDSTLKIQPAKLEDSAVYLCVSSSGEQYFGPGTRLTVT.

This clonotype was counted at least ten times. V gene TRBV2 combines with J gene TRBJ1-2; D is unresolved. Germline V gene sequence: CDR1 SNHLY, CDR2 FYNNEI. CDR3 length: 18 residues. V lost 0 bases, J lost 0 bases, and 17 bases lay in between. The DNA of the CDR3 is TGTGCCAGCAGTGAAGCGCTTCCCGGAGTAACCACTAACTATGGCTACACCTTC. It codes for CASSEALPGVTTNYGYTF.

This clonotype was picked up one time. A much larger clone lies a single base off, so this may be a read error. In this CDR3 the conserved last residue, phenylalanine or tryptophan, is missing, so a read error is likely. The chain has TRBV7-9 and TRBJ1-2, with D unclear. V lost 5 bases, J lost 3 bases, and 13 bases lay in between. The length of the CDR3 is 14 residues. From germline, CDR1 is SEHNR and CDR2 FQNEAQ (reference sequence). The CDR3 here is CASSSSHSDYGYTL. DNA of the CDR3: TGTGCCAGCAGCAGTAGCCACAGCGACTATGGCTACACCCTC.

The chain employs TRBV2 and TRBJ2-1; 7 nucleotides align to TRBD2. Trimming at V came to 6 bases and at J to 2 bases, leaving 4 bases not matched to a gene. Germline loops: CDR1 SNHLY, CDR2 FYNNEI. The CDR3 totals 14 residues. CDR3 coding DNA: TGTGCCAGCAGGGGAGGACTAGCCTACAATGAGCAGTTCTTC. Protein sequence: CASRGGLAYNEQFF.

The chain uses TRBV6-2 or TRBV6-3 and TRBJ2-1, with 7 bases aligning to TRBD2. Per germline, CDR1 MNHEY and CDR2 SVGEGT. This CDR3 is built from 18 residues. Trimming cost V 5 bases and J 8 bases; bases outside gene matches: 21. The CDR3: CASSENLGSASGKHEQFF. As DNA, the CDR3 is TGTGCCAGCAGTGAAAATTTAGGTTCGGCTAGCGGTAAGCATGAGCAGTTCTTC.

This clonotype was seen a few times. For the CDR3, the DNA is TGTGCCACCAGCAGTGGAGGGGGAGGCAATCAGCCCCAGCATTTT. Translated: CATSSGGGGNQPQHF. V is TRBV15 and J is TRBJ1-5; a weak D match, TRBD1 (6 bases). The CDR3 extends over 15 amino acids. Germline CDR1 and CDR2: LNHNV and YYDKDF (reference sequence). V lost 3 bases to trimming and J lost 2 bases, with 11 bases between them.

This clonotype was counted ten times or more. V usage is TRBV20-1 and J usage is TRBJ1-1; tentatively, D is TRBD1 (6 bases). Germline V lookup: CDR1 DFQATT, CDR2 SNEGSKA (reference sequence). There are 16 residues in the CDR3. V was cut by 2 bases and J by 4 bases, with 20 bases left in between. The CDR3 region is CSARRRQDSFATEAFF. The CDR3 DNA is TGCAGTGCTAGAAGGCGACAGGATTCGTTTGCCACTGAAGCTTTCTTT.

This clonotype was counted at least ten times. The chain employs TRBV20-1 and TRBJ1-4; D unresolved. V was cut by 2 bases and J by 0 bases, with 4 bases left in between. The CDR3 runs 13 residues. Germline CDR1 and CDR2: DFQATT and SNEGSKA (reference sequence). The CDR3 bases are TGCAGTGCTAGACGTCCAACTAATGAAAAACTGTTTTTT. Its protein product is CSARRPTNEKLFF.

This clonotype was counted many times. The rearrangement uses TRBV11-2 and TRBJ2-4; no clear D gene. Germline CDR1 and CDR2: SGHAT and FQNNGV. V lost 5 bases, J lost 1 base, and 9 bases lay in between. This CDR3 region has 14 residues. The CDR3 protein is CASSPERAKNIQYF. CDR3 bases: TGTGCCAGCAGCCCAGAAAGGGCCAAAAACATTCAGTACTTC.

In its sample, this clonotype was seen a few times. The rearrangement links TRBV27 to TRBJ2-4; D might be TRBD2 (6 bases). Germline-derived CDR1 and CDR2 are MNHEY and SMNVEV (reference sequence). V was cut by 5 bases and J by 1 base, with 30 bases left in between. CDR3 size: 21 residues. CDR3 region: CASSPKQTTIRGKWAKNIQYF. As DNA, the CDR3 is TGTGCCAGCAGTCCCAAACAAACGACTATCCGGGGGAAATGGGCCAAAAACATTCAGTACTTC.

As to this clonotype: A read error may account for a junction end that differs from germline. This chain links TRBV4-2 with TRBJ2-7; 7 positions agree with TRBD1. The germline CDR1 and CDR2 sequences are LGHNA and YNFKEQ. The CDR3 has 16 amino acids. The CDR3 is CASSQTVVRGSGEQYF. DNA of the CDR3: TGTGCTAGCAGCCAAACGGTTGTCAGGGGGTCGGGCGAGCAGTACTTC.

In its sample, this clonotype was seen a few times. The J gene is TRBJ1-6, the V gene TRBV14; 12 nucleotides align to TRBD1. Germline CDR1 is SGHDN and CDR2 is FVKESK. V was pared by 0 bases and J by 10 bases, with 7 bases of the junction left unmatched. The CDR3 loop spans 17 amino acids. The CDR3 DNA follows: TGTGCCAGCAGCCAAGAGAGGGGACAGGGGGCAAGATCACCCCTCCACTTT. Translation: CASSQERGQGARSPLHF.

This chain connects TRBV11-2 to TRBJ1-3; 7 bases are shared with TRBD1. Germline V gene lookup returns CDR1 SGHAT and CDR2 FQNNGV. The CDR3 spans 15 residues. V trimming: 4 bases; J trimming: 5 bases; junction bases outside the gene matches: 8. The CDR3 region is CASSSGGRKRNTIYF. The CDR3 DNA reads TGTGCCAGCAGCTCAGGGGGACGGAAGCGAAACACCATATATTTT.

This clonotype was counted ten times or more. The gene calls are TRBV28 and TRBJ1-2; 7 bases line up with TRBD1. J lost 8 bases, V lost 3 bases, and 15 bases had no gene match. Germline V lookup: CDR1 MDHEN, CDR2 SYDVKM. CDR3 length equals 16 residues. CDR3 DNA: TGTGCCAGCAGTTTCCGTGGACAGGCCCCTCTATGGGGCTACACCTTC. Translated: CASSFRGQAPLWGYTF.

The V call is TRBV4-1, the J call TRBJ1-1; 11 bases are shared with TRBD1. The CDR3 contains 15 residues. With 3 bases clipped from V and 1 base from J, the junction kept 1 base outside the gene matches. The germline V gene encodes CDR1 MGHRA and CDR2 YSYEKL. The DNA of the CDR3 is TGCGCCAGCAGCCATGGACAGGGGGCGAACACTGAAGCTTTCTTT. Protein product: CASSHGQGANTEAFF.

This clonotype was observed many times. V usage is TRBV7-2 and J usage is TRBJ1-4, with TRBD1 matching 10 bases. The CDR3 has 15 amino acids. Trimming removed 4 bases from V and 7 bases from J; junction bases left unmatched: 6. Germline CDR1 and CDR2: SGHTA and FQGNSA. The CDR3 bases are TGTGCCAGCAGCTACGTCCGGGACAGGGGTGAAAAACTGTTTTTT. This encodes CASSYVRDRGEKLFF.